The text below deals with one TCR beta chain. This entry is derived from a study of blood T cell repertoires in COVID-19. Study background: The origin of the acute and convalescent COVID-19 samples was the United States, Italy and Spain. Sources were T cells, B-cell-depleted T cells, or PBMCs; the material itself was cDNA or gDNA.

Clones were read by immunoSEQ multiplex PCR, and TCRdb kept only the in-frame ones, dropping some. The top ten clones hold about 13% of a sample with 110,000 or so clones, about 85% of them seen once. The receptor's source is a human donor in a cohort sampled during active COVID-19. The sample comprised peripheral blood.

The CDR3 is CASSHRTGESNEQFF. CDR3 bases: TGCGCCAGCAGCCACAGGACAGGGGAGTCCAATGAGCAGTTCTTC. The V and J genes are TRBV4-3 and TRBJ2-1, with 9 bases aligning to TRBD1. The CDR3 covers 15 residues. V dropped 3 bases and J dropped 6; count of bases not matched to a gene: 6. CDR1 is LGHNA, CDR2 YSLEER, per germline.